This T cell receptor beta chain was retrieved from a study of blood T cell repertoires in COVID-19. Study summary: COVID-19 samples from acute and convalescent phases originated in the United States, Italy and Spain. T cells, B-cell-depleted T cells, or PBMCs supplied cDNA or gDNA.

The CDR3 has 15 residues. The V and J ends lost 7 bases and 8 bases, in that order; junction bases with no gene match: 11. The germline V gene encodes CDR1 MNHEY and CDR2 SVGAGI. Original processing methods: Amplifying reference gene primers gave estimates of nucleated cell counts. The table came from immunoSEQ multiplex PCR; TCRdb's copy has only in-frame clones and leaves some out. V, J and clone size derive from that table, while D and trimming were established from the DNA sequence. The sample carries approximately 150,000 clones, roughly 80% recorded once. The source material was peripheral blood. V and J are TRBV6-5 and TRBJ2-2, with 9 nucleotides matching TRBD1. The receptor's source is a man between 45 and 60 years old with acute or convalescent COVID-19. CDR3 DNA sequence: TGTGCCAGCATGGGACAGGGACGCGGAGGAGGGGAGCTGTTTTTT. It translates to CASMGQGRGGGELFF.